The text below deals with one T cell receptor beta chain. What it binds is unknown. These data belong to a study of T cells in localized non-small cell lung cancer. Sequenced by immunoSEQ multiplex PCR; TCRdb stores in-frame clones only, minus some. Here the sample spans approximately 11,000 clones, 80% to 90% being singletons. Study-level points and caveats: Median around 62 top-100 tumor clones were shared with paired adjacent lung.

Sample: peripheral blood mononuclear cells, taken before any cancer treatment. This TCR was sampled from a female donor older than 55 with stage II lung adenocarcinoma.

The DNA of the CDR3 is TGTGCCAGCAGCCGGACCGGGACAGGGAACACCGGGGAGCTGTTTTTT. This translates into CASSRTGTGNTGELFF. The chain is built from TRBV7-8 and TRBJ2-2, with 8 bases identical to TRBD1. CDR3 length: 16 amino acids. With 5 bases clipped from V and 1 base from J, the junction kept 6 bases outside the gene matches. The germline V gene encodes CDR1 SGHVS and CDR2 FQNEAQ.